This TCR beta chain was sequenced during a study of blood T cell repertoires in COVID-19 (TCRdb year 2020). Turning to the overall study: Samples covering the acute and convalescent phases of COVID-19 were provided by collaborators in the United States, Italy and Spain. Samples came from the ongoing ImmuneRACE study (first 160 participants) plus 1,254 subjects from 6 global collaborators. Nearly every sample came with metadata listing a de-identified subject ID, COVID-19 status, age in years and sex. Deeply sampled blood TCRbeta repertoires from subjects exposed to, actively infected with, or recovered from COVID-19 were included in the dataset. A freely available public database, intended as a resource for researchers studying the immune response to SARS-CoV-2, is where the repertoires were released. Where available, HLA class I and class II types were obtained from metadata supplied by the sample provider rather than from assay-based typing. The prospective study material was composed of cDNA or gDNA derived from T cells, B-cell-depleted T cells, or PBMCs. Overall study results and their limits: Clinical and demographic metadata were provided uncurated, with the amount varying by source and participant.

Concerning this clone itself: Its antigen is still unknown. No base qualities exist here, and no much larger clone lies one base off it.

TCRbeta CDR3 regions were amplified from genomic DNA using the immunoSEQ Assay, a bias-controlled multiplex PCR. As for how the authors treated the data: Within the assay, amplification of reference gene primers was used to estimate how many nucleated cells each sample contained. To quantify the absolute abundance of each unique TCRbeta CDR3 rearrangement, sequence reads were collapsed and filtered. For each sample, productive Simpson clonality was calculated as the square root of Simpson's diversity index across productive rearrangements. Drawn from immuneACCESS, this table holds only the in-frame rearrangements with V and J called that TCRdb kept. Clones are partly lost; checked studies trace under half to an unresolved V gene and leave the rest unexplained. V and J calls and clone size are as listed in that table; D and trimming were resolved from the DNA. The sample records 270,000 or so clones, 70% to 90% of which are singletons. Clones ranked in the top ten supply 3% of the sample.

V loses 6 bases of germline sequence and J loses 0 bases, and the interval between the two ends is 3 bases. CDR3 length: 11 amino acids, cysteine to phenylalanine. Only CDR3 DNA is held: 33 bases, read in frame from base 1. CDR1 MNHEY and CDR2 SMNVEV are derived from the germline V gene (reference sequence). Each collaborating institution followed its own protocols to collect whole blood in K2EDTA tubes. For TCRbeta analysis, collaborators shipped samples as frozen whole blood, isolated PBMCs, or DNA extracted from either of those sample types. This TCR came from a woman aged 25 to 39 with active or convalescent COVID-19. The sequenced sample was peripheral blood. This chain is built from TRBV27 and TRBJ2-7; the D gene lacks a confident call. This receptor has the CDR3 CASRSSYEQYF. DNA sequence: TGTGCCAGCAGGAGCTCCTACGAGCAGTACTTC.